The T cell receptor beta chain under discussion was sequenced for a study of early T cells in non-severe SARS-CoV-2 infection (dated by TCRdb to about 2021). A note on the overall study: Bulk RNA from unsorted whole blood was used for TCR sequencing, so alpha and beta chains could not be paired.

The study was a case-control design nested within a healthcare worker cohort in London, UK, with weekly nasopharyngeal swab PCR tests and blood sampling. Healthcare workers were enrolled in the week of the UK lockdown, from 23 to 31 March 2020, and were followed every week for up to about 15 weeks. Compared with germline, V lacks 7 bases and J lacks 4 bases; bases without a gene match: 3. The CDR3 holds 12 amino acids from the cysteine to the phenylalanine. Just CDR3 DNA is preserved here, 36 bases in frame from base 1. CDR1 is given as MNHNS and CDR2 as SASEGT, both from the germline V gene. This clonotype came up a few times. This clone's antigen is unknown. Base qualities are not at hand, and no much larger clone is one base apart. The method behind the library was 5' RACE. Sequenced using a NextSeq 500. To correct for sequencing error and PCR bias, the TCR library protocol tagged individual cDNA molecules with unique molecular identifiers. Both TCR alpha and beta chains were sequenced, and tight co-correlation was observed between alpha and beta sequence abundances in each sample. On the study's bioinformatics: Decombinator V4 was used to annotate TCR sequences for V gene, J gene and CDR3. Expanded TCRs were defined as changing significantly between any two time points under a Poisson model with p below 0.0001. TCR abundances were normalised to the total number of TCRs sequenced in each sample and reported as counts per million. TRAV1-2 paired with TRAJ12, TRAJ20 or TRAJ33 defined MAIT TCRs, while TRAV10 paired with TRAJ18 defined iNKT TCRs. A search of VDJdb, accessed on 1 November 2021, was run for TCRs annotated to CMV, EBV and SARS-CoV-2, with TCRs annotated for multiple antigens excluded. Starting from the raw public reads, TCRdb applied fastp trimming at Q25, assembled clones with MiXCR and retained in-frame beta chains. A single entry per CDR3 protein holds the most common genes and DNA from its merged rows. These V and J calls originate from TCRdb's pipeline instead of the authors' own analysis. The sample table holds around 84,000 distinct CDR3 sequences, of which under 15% were seen once. Clones ranked in the top ten supply roughly 6.4% of the sample.

Study-wide findings and limitations: Matching against VDJdb was skewed toward anti-spike CD8 responses, likely underestimated virus-specific expansions, and missed private and CD4 specificities.

The chain is assembled from TRBV6-1 and TRBJ2-5, with 7 bases in between that match TRBD1. The material sequenced was whole blood. This receptor was obtained from an adult who was a healthcare worker with PCR-confirmed SARS-CoV-2 infection or an uninfected control (not recorded which). The CDR3 in this case is CASIRQGETQYF. The sequenced DNA is TGTGCCAGCATAAGACAGGGAGAGACCCAGTACTTC.